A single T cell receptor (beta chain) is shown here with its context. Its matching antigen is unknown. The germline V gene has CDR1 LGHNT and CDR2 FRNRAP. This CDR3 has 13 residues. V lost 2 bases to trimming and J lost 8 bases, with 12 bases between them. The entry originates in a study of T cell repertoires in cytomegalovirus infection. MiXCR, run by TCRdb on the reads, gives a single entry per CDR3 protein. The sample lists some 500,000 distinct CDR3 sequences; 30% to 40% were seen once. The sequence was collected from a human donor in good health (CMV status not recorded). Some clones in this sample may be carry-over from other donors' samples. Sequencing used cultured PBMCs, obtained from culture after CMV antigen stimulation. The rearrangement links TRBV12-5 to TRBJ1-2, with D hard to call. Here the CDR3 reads CASGLSSSSGYTF. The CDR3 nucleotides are TGTGCTAGTGGTTTGTCAAGTTCGTCGGGCTACACCTTC.